This T cell receptor beta chain was found in a study of CD8+ T cells in alopecia areata (dated by TCRdb to the late 2010s). For the wider study: Treated patients were enrolled in an open-label pilot trial of oral tofacitinib at 5 to 10 mg twice daily for moderate-to-severe alopecia areata. Patients received tofacitinib for 6 to 18 months and were then followed off drug for 6 months to check for delayed response and recurrence. Disease severity in treated patients was measured with the SALT score, which quantifies the percentage of affected scalp surface area. In both human patients and the C3H/HeJ mouse model, the study applied high-throughput TCRbeta sequencing to look at T cell clonal expansion in alopecia areata. On the human side, TCRbeta sequencing was run on scalp tissue and on sorted CD4+ and CD8+ peripheral blood T cells from healthy controls and from alopecia areata patients with either patchy or totalis/universalis disease. Tofacitinib-treated patients had biopsies at baseline and at 4 and 24 weeks of treatment, with a later scalp biopsy in several patients. Scalp clonality was compared across normal scalp (n=4), patchy alopecia areata scalp (n=8), and alopecia totalis/universalis scalp (n=8). The RNA source kit depended on sample type: the PAXgene miRNA kit for fixed scalp, the miRNeasy kit for PBMCs, and the RNeasy kit for mouse skin. Amplification of TCRbeta CDR3 regions was done by immunoSEQ multiplex PCR using 35 Vbeta forward primers and 13 Jbeta reverse primers. Paper-wide results and their limitations: Tofacitinib significantly decreased scalp clonality and the number of expanded CD8+ clones among the top 100 scalp clones. Shared TCR sequences between patients were less evident than in mice, which may be partly attributable to HLA diversity in the patient population. Unlike mouse skin, where gammadelta T cells dominate, normal human skin contains resident alphabeta T cells that get sequenced too, which complicates analysis of the scalp TCR repertoire. Higher clonality and more expanded CD8+ clones were observed in lesional scalp than in normal scalp, particularly in alopecia totalis/universalis, a finding suggestive of antigenic drive. Many expanded lesional clones persisted in scalp and blood during tofacitinib treatment, which may partly explain relapse after stopping treatment. The treated cohort was small, with a single nonresponder, so links between baseline CD8+ expansion and response need larger studies.

The time point label on this specimen signifies: around 4 weeks on oral tofacitinib. The treatment or condition label on this specimen signifies: oral pan-JAK inhibitor, 5-10 mg twice daily. Peripheral blood and lesional scalp punch biopsies were obtained from patients with alopecia areata. PBMCs were separated by density centrifugation and stained for CD3, CD4 and CD8, after which CD4+ and CD8+ T cells were sorted on a FACSAria. From the cysteine through the phenylalanine, the CDR3 covers 14 amino acids. The DNA shown is the 42-base CDR3, in frame from base 1. The germline V gene gives CDR1 as KGHSH and CDR2 as LQKENI. V is pared back by 0 bases and J by 2 bases, with 7 bases lying between the germline termini. Regarding this clone: Its binding antigen is unknown. The record has no base qualities; no much larger clone is one base away.

Library generation was performed with the immunoSEQ multiplex PCR assay. RNA was extracted from all samples and reverse transcribed into cDNA, which served as template for TCR sequencing. SuperScript III was used for first-strand cDNA synthesis, primed with a 2:1 mix of oligo-dT and random hexamers. Amplification bias was assessed with a synthetic immune receptor repertoire, and residual bias was removed computationally. As for the original processing: After raw reads were preprocessed to remove errors, the CDR3 was defined following IMGT conventions as running from the conserved cysteine to phenylalanine. Clonality was computed by normalizing Shannon entropy by log2 of the number of productive unique TCRs and subtracting the result from 1. CD4 or CD8 identity of scalp clones was inferred by cross-referencing scalp TCRbeta sequences with sorted blood CD4 and CD8 repertoires. Entries here come from immuneACCESS through TCRdb and include only in-frame sequences with V and J called. Some clones fail to appear in such tables; in the studies checked, an unresolved V gene covers under half of the shortfall, and the cause of the remainder is unknown. V and J calls plus clone size are reproduced from that table; the DNA served to infer D and trimming. The sample yields 120,000 or so clones; 61% were counted once. Approximately 5.1% of the sample comes from the top ten.

This material consisted of CD4+ T cells sorted from blood, taken at week 4, from a patient treated with tofacitinib. Here the chain combines TRBV18 and TRBJ1-2, with TRBD1 perhaps the D gene, on 5 matching bases. The TCR was taken from a human donor with alopecia areata. At the DNA level, the sequence is TGTGCCAGCTCACCACCGACAGCGAACTATGGCTACACCTTC. This encodes CASSPPTANYGYTF.